The 20 T cell receptor beta chains below all came from one sample that was sequenced in a study of glioma-infiltrating T cells. The iRepertoire nested amplicon-rescue multiplex PCR amplified TCR alpha and beta CDR3s from RNA. MiXCR, applied by TCRdb to the multiplex PCR reads, yields one record per CDR3 protein. The sample consists of roughly 100,000 distinct CDR3 sequences, about 30% of them appearing once. Sequenced input: glioma tissue, nonneoplastic brain tissue, or PBMCs (not recorded which). These receptors were taken from a human donor with low-grade glioma or glioblastoma, undergoing nonglioma brain surgery, or in good health (not recorded which).

This clonotype was detected once. This may be a read error: a much more frequent sequence differs by one nucleotide. The genes are TRBV7-6 and TRBJ1-5; D unresolved. Germline CDR1 reads SGHVS; CDR2 reads FNYEAQ. CDR3 size: 13 residues. The DNA for the CDR3 is TGTGCTAGCAGCTTAGCCTTTAATCAGCACCAGCATTTT. This sequence encodes CASSLAFNQHQHF. Variable domain in full (rest from reference TRBV7-6 and TRBJ1-5): GAGVSQSPRYKVTKRGQDVALRCDPISGHVSLYWYRQALGQGPEFLTYFNYEAQQDKSGLPNDRFSAERPEGSISTLTIQRTEQRDSAMYRCASSLAFNQHQHFGDGTRLSIL.

This clonotype was detected only a few times. V is TRBV19 and J is TRBJ2-6, with a possible D match to TRBD1 (6 bases). The CDR3 runs to 17 residues. CDR1 and CDR2 from the germline V gene are LNHDA and SQIVND (reference sequence). Trimming removed 3 bases at V and 0 bases at J, with 12 bases between. The CDR3 loop is CASSITGKYSGANVLTF. The CDR3 DNA reads as TGTGCCAGTAGTATCACAGGGAAATACTCTGGGGCCAACGTCCTGACTTTC. The whole variable domain, filled in from reference TRBV19 and TRBJ2-6, reads DGGITQSPKYLFRKEGQNVTLSCEQNLNHDAMYWYRQDPGQGLRLIYYSQIVNDFQKGDIAEGYSVSREKKESFPLTVTSAQKNPTAFYLCASSITGKYSGANVLTFGAGSRLTVL.

Concerning this clonotype itself: A much more abundant neighbour one base away suggests this may be a read error. V gene TRBV7-2 combines with J gene TRBJ1-6; 9 bases fit TRBD1. CDR3 length equals 17 residues. Per germline, CDR1 SGHTA and CDR2 FQGNSA. The CDR3: CASSSTPGQGNNSPPHF. The CDR3 nucleotides read TGTGCCAGCAGCTCCACCCCCGGACAGGGGAATAATTCACCCCCCCACTTT. Full variable domain (rest looked up from reference TRBV7-2 and TRBJ1-6): GAGVSQSPSNKVTEKGKDVELRCDPISGHTALYWYRQSLGQGLEFLIYFQGNSAPDKSGLPSDRFSAERTGGSVSTLTIQRTQQEDSAVYLCASSSTPGQGNNSPPHFGNGTRLTVT.

The DNA of the CDR3 is TGTGCCAGCAGTTCAAATTCGGACGGACCCAATCAGCCCCAGCATTTT. Its protein product is CASSSNSDGPNQPQHF. The chain couples TRBV12-3 or TRBV12-4 to TRBJ1-5; D ambiguous. CDR3 size: 16 residues. The V and J ends lost 4 bases and 3 bases respectively, with 16 bases between them.

Of note for this clonotype: It may be a read error: a sequence one base away is much more abundant. For the CDR3, the DNA is TGCGGTGCGAGGACTCTCAACTATGGCTACACCTTC. Its translation is CGARTLNYGYTF. The chain couples TRBV20-1 to TRBJ1-2; D is ambiguous. The CDR3 extends over 12 amino acids. Germline V gives CDR1 DFQATT, CDR2 SNEGSKA (reference sequence).

Note on this clonotype: A single base separates this from a much larger clone, so it may be a read error. The CDR3: CASSEGVGGTDTKYF. The CDR3 DNA reads as TGTGCCAGCAGTGAAGGCGTCGGGGGCACAGATACGAAGTATTTT. The chain links TRBV2 to TRBJ2-3; D is tentatively TRBD1 or TRBD2 (6 bases each). The length of the CDR3 is 15 residues. Germline loops: CDR1 SNHLY, CDR2 FYNNEI.

The rearrangement joins TRBV12-3 or TRBV12-4 to TRBJ2-7, with 12 bases identical to TRBD2. The V gene end was trimmed by 5 bases and the J gene end by 4 bases; junction bases not matched to a gene: 9. The CDR3 contains 16 residues. The CDR3 protein is CASSASTSGGIYEQYF. The CDR3 region has the DNA TGTGCCAGCAGTGCCTCAACTAGCGGGGGGATTTACGAGCAGTACTTC.

The chain employs TRBV10-3 and TRBJ1-1; D not resolved. V lost 1 base to trimming and J lost 1 base, with 7 bases between them. This CDR3 contains 14 residues. Germline CDR1 is ENHRY and CDR2 is SYGVKD. For the CDR3, the DNA is TGTGCCATCAGTGAGTTGGATACGAACACTGAAGCTTTCTTT. Translating gives CAISELDTNTEAFF.

As to this clonotype: This may be a read error: a much more frequent sequence differs by one nucleotide. The rearrangement joins TRBV6-5 to TRBJ2-5; 8 bases are shared with TRBD1. Trimming took 7 bases from V and 4 from J; bases not matched to a gene: 8. Germline lookup yields CDR1 MNHEY and CDR2 SVGAGI. The CDR3 extends over 14 amino acids. Here the CDR3 DNA reads TGTGCCAGCAAATCAGGGGGCTGTCCAGAGACCCAGTACTTC. This encodes CASKSGGCPETQYF.

The CDR3 coding sequence is TGTGCCAGCAGCTTTACCCTCAGGGGACCGAAAGGGGGCAATGAGCAGTTCTTC. Its protein is CASSFTLRGPKGGNEQFF. This chain links TRBV7-6 with TRBJ2-1; possible D gene TRBD1, 6 bases. Germline V gene lookup returns CDR1 SGHVS and CDR2 FNYEAQ. This CDR3 comprises 18 residues. The ends were cut back, 3 bases at V and 6 bases at J, with 24 bases in the middle.

Concerning this clonotype: The junction does not match germline at one end; this may be a read error. V is TRBV10-2 and J is TRBJ1-2; D might be TRBD1 (5 bases). The CDR3 is 12 amino acids. Per germline, CDR1 WSHSY and CDR2 SAAADI. The CDR3 reads CATKQGNYGYTF. The CDR3 DNA sequence: TGTGCCACCAAGCAGGGAAACTATGGCTACACCTTC.

V and J are TRBV7-2 and TRBJ2-7; the D gene is possibly TRBD2 (6 bases). Trimming took off 5 bases at V and 2 bases at J, with 16 bases between the two ends. Germline V lookup: CDR1 SGHTA, CDR2 FQGNSA. The CDR3 totals 15 residues. The CDR3 here is CASSRSGLRAYEQYF. The DNA of the CDR3 is TGTGCCAGCAGCCGATCGGGACTGAGGGCCTACGAGCAGTACTTC.

This sequence joins TRBV11-2 and TRBJ2-5; no reliable D call. Trimming stripped 5 bases from V and 4 bases from J, with 8 bases between. This CDR3 contains 12 residues. Germline CDR1 and CDR2: SGHAT and FQNNGV. The CDR3 loop is CASSLNVETQYF. The CDR3 DNA reads as TGTGCCAGCAGCCTTAATGTAGAGACCCAGTACTTC.

The chain uses TRBV30 and TRBJ1-1; the D gene is possibly TRBD1 (5 bases). Germline loops: CDR1 GTSNPN, CDR2 SVGIG (reference sequence). Trimming left V 3 bases short and J 4 bases short, with 15 bases between. The CDR3 length is 14 residues. CDR3: CAWRPFPGPTEAFF. CDR3 in DNA: TGTGCCTGGAGGCCTTTCCCAGGGCCCACTGAAGCTTTCTTT.

A remark on this clonotype: Without the conserved terminal phenylalanine or tryptophan, this CDR3 likely stems from a read error. The chain employs TRBV25-1 and TRBJ2-2; TRBD1 is a possible D gene (6 bases). The CDR3 is made up of 17 amino acids. In germline, CDR1 is MGHDK, CDR2 SYGVNS. V was cut by 4 bases and J by 1 base, with 16 bases left in between. The DNA for the CDR3 is TGTGCCAGCAGTGCCCTTACAGGGAAGGAGAACACCGGGGAGCTGTTTTCT. It yields the protein CASSALTGKENTGELFS.

This clonotype came up a few times. CDR3 coding DNA: TGTGCCAGCAGCCAACAGGTAACTGAGCAGTTCTTC. Its protein is CASSQQVTEQFF. The genes are TRBV7-8 and TRBJ2-1; D may be TRBD1 (5 bases). Trimming took off 5 bases at V and 9 bases at J, with 11 bases between the two ends. This CDR3 has 12 amino acids. Germline V gives CDR1 SGHVS, CDR2 FQNEAQ.

Concerning this clonotype: A much larger clone differs from this one at a single base, so this may be a read error. This chain joins TRBV20-1 and TRBJ1-1; D possibly corresponds to TRBD1 (5 bases). CDR3 size: 14 residues. From germline, CDR1 is DFQATT and CDR2 SNEGSKA (reference sequence). V was clipped by 8 bases and J by 0 bases, with 16 bases between them. This chain's CDR3 is CSPIWGNMNTEAFF. CDR3 DNA sequence: TGCAGTCCTATTTGGGGGAACATGAACACTGAAGCTTTCTTT.

V is TRBV7-9 and J is TRBJ1-2, with D perhaps matching TRBD1 (6 bases). CDR1 and CDR2 (germline): SEHNR, FQNEAQ (reference sequence). Trimming cost V 4 bases and J 1 base, with 19 bases left between them. This CDR3 is built from 17 residues. The CDR3 DNA reads as TGTGCCAGCAGCTACGACTTCCGGGACACCCGTAACTATGGCTACACCTTC. It yields the protein CASSYDFRDTRNYGYTF.

Ten or more counts support this clonotype. The gene calls are TRBV20-1 and TRBJ2-3; D remains unclear. This CDR3 spans 14 amino acids. Germline V lookup: CDR1 DFQATT, CDR2 SNEGSKA (reference sequence). Trimming removed 3 bases at V and 0 bases at J, with 10 bases between. CDR3 sequence reads: CSASVSASTDTQYF. The CDR3 DNA follows: TGCAGTGCTAGTGTCAGCGCTAGCACAGATACGCAGTATTTT.

This clonotype was observed many times. V gene TRBV6-1 combines with J gene TRBJ2-1, with D hard to call. The CDR3 spans 12 residues. The germline V gene has CDR1 MNHNS and CDR2 SASEGT. V lost 8 bases and J 8 bases, leaving 13 bases between the germline ends. The DNA of the CDR3 is TGTGCCAGCGGAAAGGTTTGGGATGAGCAGTTCTTC. Its protein is CASGKVWDEQFF.